The present T cell receptor beta chain was sequenced within a study of OX40 agonist ivuxolimab in advanced cancers. CDR3 length: 15 amino acids. Germline CDR1 is SEHNR and CDR2 is FQNEAQ (reference sequence). V lost 4 bases, J lost 7 bases, and 9 bases stayed unmatched. Assay: immunoSEQ multiplex PCR; the TCRdb copy retains only in-frame clones and omits some. Here the sample spans 60,000 to 75,000 clones, approximately 90% being singletons. The chain couples TRBV7-9 to TRBJ1-4; 7 bases map to TRBD1. Source: CD4+ or CD8+ T cells sorted from blood, taken in a trial of the OX40 agonist ivuxolimab. The receptor's source is an adult with an advanced solid tumor such as melanoma, head and neck, liver or kidney cancer. In DNA, the CDR3 is TGTGCCAGCAGCTATAGTGGGACAGCCGGTGAAAAACTGTTTTTT. Its protein product is CASSYSGTAGEKLFF.